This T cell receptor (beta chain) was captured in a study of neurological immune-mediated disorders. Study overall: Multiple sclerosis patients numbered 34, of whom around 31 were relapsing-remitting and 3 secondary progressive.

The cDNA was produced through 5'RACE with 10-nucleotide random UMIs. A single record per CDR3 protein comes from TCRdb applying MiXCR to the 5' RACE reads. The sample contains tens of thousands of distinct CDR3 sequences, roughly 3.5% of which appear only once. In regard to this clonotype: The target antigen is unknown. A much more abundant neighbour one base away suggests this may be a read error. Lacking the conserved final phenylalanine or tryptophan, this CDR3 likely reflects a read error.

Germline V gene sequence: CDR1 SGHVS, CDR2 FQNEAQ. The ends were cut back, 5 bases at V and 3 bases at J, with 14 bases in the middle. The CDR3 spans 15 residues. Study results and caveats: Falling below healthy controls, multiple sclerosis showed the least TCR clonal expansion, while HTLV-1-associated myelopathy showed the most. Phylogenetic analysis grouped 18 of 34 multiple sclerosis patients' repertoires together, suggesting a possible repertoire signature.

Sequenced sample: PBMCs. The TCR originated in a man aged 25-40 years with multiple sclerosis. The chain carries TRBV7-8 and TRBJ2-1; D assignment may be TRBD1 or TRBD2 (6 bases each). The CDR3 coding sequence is TGTGCCAGCAGCCCCCCGGGGGCAAACTACAATGAGCAGTTCATC. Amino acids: CASSPPGANYNEQFI.